These 24 T cell receptor beta chains were all obtained from the same sample, sequenced in a study of blood T cell repertoires in COVID-19. Profiled with immunoSEQ multiplex PCR; TCRdb holds only in-frame clones, not every one. The sample consists of roughly 190,000 clones, 65% to 80% of them appearing once. Sequenced sample: peripheral blood. Receptors originate from a woman aged 50 to 60 with acute or convalescent COVID-19.

CDR3 in amino acids: CASSLTTSGAGTDTQYF. The CDR3 region has the DNA TGTGCCAGCAGCCTGACGACTAGCGGGGCGGGTACAGATACGCAGTATTTT. The rearrangement joins TRBV4-2 to TRBJ2-3, with TRBD2 matching over 11 bases. V was clipped by 4 bases and J by 3 bases; unmatched bases: 9. The CDR3 is 17 residues long. The germline V gene encodes CDR1 LGHNA and CDR2 YNFKEQ.

The V and J genes are TRBV29-1 and TRBJ1-2; the match to TRBD1 covers 7 bases. The CDR3 covers 12 residues. V was pared by 7 bases and J by 4 bases, with 6 bases of the junction left unmatched. The germline V gene encodes CDR1 SQVTM and CDR2 ANQGSEA. CDR3 in DNA: TGCAGCGCCGCAGGGGGGTCCTATGGCTACACCTTC. The encoded protein is CSAAGGSYGYTF.

This chain joins TRBV29-1 and TRBJ1-1; no reliable D call. The CDR3 is 12 amino acids. The V end lost 4 bases, the J end lost 3 bases, and 9 bases lay between the germline ends. Germline V CDR1 and CDR2: SQVTM, ANQGSEA. CDR3 sequence (DNA): TGCAGCGTTGCGGAGGTGTACACTGAAGCTTTCTTT. It encodes CSVAEVYTEAFF.

V and J are TRBV28 and TRBJ1-6; 7 positions agree with TRBD1. J was trimmed by 7 bases and V by 11 bases; bases with no gene match: 11. The germline CDR1 and CDR2 sequences are MDHEN and SYDVKM. The CDR3 has 14 residues. CDR3 nucleotide sequence: TGTGCCTCCCAGACCGGGACAGACAATTCACCCCTCCACTTT. Protein product: CASQTGTDNSPLHF.

The V call is TRBV5-1, the J call TRBJ2-1, with 14 bases fitting TRBD2. V was pared by 2 bases and J by 10 bases, with 11 bases of the junction left unmatched. CDR1 and CDR2 from the germline V gene are SGHRS and YFSETQ. This CDR3 comprises 17 residues. In DNA form, the CDR3 reads TGCGCCAGCAGCTTAATTTCGACTAGCGGGGGGGACTGGGAGCAGTTCTTC. This codes for CASSLISTSGGDWEQFF.

The J gene is TRBJ1-3, the V gene TRBV5-1; TRBD1 is a possible D gene (5 bases). CDR1 SGHRS and CDR2 YFSETQ come from the germline V gene. V gave up 1 base and J gave up 0 bases, with 11 bases separating them. This CDR3 contains 16 residues. The CDR3, as DNA: TGCGCCAGCAGCTTGTGGGGCCTGGACTCTGGAAACACCATATATTTT. Protein: CASSLWGLDSGNTIYF.

The genes are TRBV6-5 and TRBJ1-2, with D maybe TRBD1 (6 bases). The CDR3 has 13 residues. Germline V gene sequence: CDR1 MNHEY, CDR2 SVGAGI. The germline V and J ends were trimmed by 4 bases and 6 bases, with 12 bases remaining between them. CDR3 in DNA: TGTGCCAGCAGTTCACAGGGTGGCCATGGCTACACCTTC. It is translated as CASSSQGGHGYTF.

This clone was found a few times. The chain combines TRBV28 with TRBJ2-1; 7 bases fit TRBD1. Germline CDR1 MDHEN, CDR2 SYDVKM. V was pared by 5 bases and J by 3 bases, with 7 bases of the junction left unmatched. CDR3 length equals 15 residues. The CDR3 loop is CASSHRQGNYNEQFF. The CDR3, as DNA: TGTGCCAGCAGTCACAGACAGGGAAACTACAATGAGCAGTTCTTC.

This clone has a handful of counts. The rearrangement uses TRBV5-1 and TRBJ2-1, with a tentative D call TRBD1 (5 bases). Germline values: CDR1 SGHRS, CDR2 YFSETQ. This CDR3 has 14 amino acids. The germline V and J ends were trimmed by 4 bases and 3 bases, with 11 bases remaining between them. CDR3 loop: CASSQQGYYNEQFF. The CDR3 DNA reads TGCGCCAGCAGCCAGCAGGGCTACTACAATGAGCAGTTCTTC.

This chain uses TRBV24-1 with TRBJ1-2; 10 bases are a match to TRBD1. V trimming: 3 bases; J trimming: 4 bases; junction bases outside the gene matches: 10. Per germline, CDR1 KGHDR and CDR2 SFDVKD. The CDR3 sequence is 17 residues long. CDR3 nucleotide sequence: TGTGCCACCAGTGATCCCGGCGGGACAGGGGAGAGCTATGGCTACACCTTC. This sequence encodes CATSDPGGTGESYGYTF.

The chain recombines TRBV15 with TRBJ1-3, with 8 bases lining up with TRBD1. The CDR3 spans 16 residues. Losses at the gene ends were 0 bases for V and 3 bases for J; bases not matched to a gene: 4. Germline lookup yields CDR1 LNHNV and CDR2 YYDKDF (reference sequence). The CDR3 is CATSRDATGDGNTIYF. Here the CDR3 DNA reads TGTGCCACCAGCAGAGACGCGACAGGGGATGGAAACACCATATATTTT.

CDR3 residues: CASTWDRGFGQPQHF. Here the CDR3 DNA reads TGTGCCAGCACATGGGACAGGGGGTTCGGTCAGCCCCAGCATTTT. The chain links TRBV5-8 to TRBJ1-5; 11 bases match TRBD1. With V trimmed by 6 bases and J by 6 bases, 8 bases remained unmatched. CDR3 length: 15 amino acids. Germline V lookup: CDR1 SGHTS, CDR2 YDEGEE.

The V call is TRBV9, the J call TRBJ1-3; TRBD1 aligns across 7 bases. In germline, CDR1 is SGDLS, CDR2 YYNGEE. The CDR3 extends over 15 amino acids. The ends lost 0 bases at V and 3 bases at J; junction bases unmatched: 3. The chain's CDR3 is CASSVGQGGGNTIYF. Here the CDR3 DNA reads TGTGCCAGCAGCGTAGGACAGGGTGGTGGAAACACCATATATTTT. The whole variable domain, remainder taken from reference TRBV9 and TRBJ1-3, is DSGVTQTPKHLITATGQRVTLRCSPRSGDLSVYWYQQSLDQGLQFLIQYYNGEERAKGNILERFSAQQFPDLHSELNLSSLELGDSALYFCASSVGQGGGNTIYFGEGSWLTVV.

This sequence joins TRBV4-1 and TRBJ1-1; D might be TRBD1 (5 bases). V was pared by 0 bases and J by 0 bases, with 8 bases between. Germline V lookup: CDR1 MGHRA, CDR2 YSYEKL. This CDR3 comprises 15 residues. The DNA for the CDR3 is TGCGCCAGCAGCCAAGATCGGACACTGAACACTGAAGCTTTCTTT. Translated, it gives CASSQDRTLNTEAFF.

V and J are TRBV11-2 and TRBJ1-2; TRBD1 agrees at 9 bases. The trim removed 3 bases at V and 4 bases at J, leaving 18 bases unmatched. From germline, CDR1 is SGHAT and CDR2 FQNNGV. CDR3 length: 19 residues. CDR3 loop: CASSLLSGTGSLPPYGYTF. The CDR3 DNA reads as TGTGCCAGCAGCTTGCTTTCCGGGACAGGGAGTTTGCCACCCTATGGCTACACCTTC.

V usage is TRBV25-1 and J usage is TRBJ1-4; D is unresolved. V was shortened by 5 bases and J by 3 bases, with 16 bases between the two germline ends. Germline V gene sequence: CDR1 MGHDK, CDR2 SYGVNS. The CDR3 sequence is 16 residues long. The CDR3 sequence: CASSPSGDRANEKLFF. In DNA, the CDR3 is TGTGCCAGCAGTCCATCCGGGGATCGGGCTAATGAAAAACTGTTTTTT.

This clone occurred a few times. The V and J genes are TRBV7-9 and TRBJ2-5; TRBD2 aligns across 11 bases. The CDR3 sequence is 15 residues long. The V segment lost 3 bases and the J segment 3 bases; nucleotides outside the gene matches: 3. Germline CDR1 is SEHNR and CDR2 is FQNEAQ (reference sequence). In nucleotides, the CDR3 is TGTGCCAGCAGCTTCCCGACTAGCGGGGAAGAGACCCAGTACTTC. This translates into CASSFPTSGEETQYF.

The J gene is TRBJ1-3, the V gene TRBV6-5, with a weak D call TRBD1 (6 bases). The ends were cut back, 0 bases at V and 8 bases at J, with 11 bases in the middle. CDR3 size: 14 residues. Looked up from germline, CDR1 is MNHEY and CDR2 is SVGAGI. The CDR3 loop is CASSYSNRAHTIYF. The CDR3 coding sequence is TGTGCCAGCAGTTACTCGAACAGGGCACACACCATATATTTT.

V and J are TRBV5-8 and TRBJ1-5; 10 positions match TRBD1. Trimming took 3 bases from V and 9 from J; bases not matched to a gene: 12. From germline, CDR1 is SGHTS and CDR2 YDEGEE. This CDR3 is 16 amino acids long. CDR3 in DNA: TGTGCCAGCAGCTCGACAGGGGGCACGTTTGGGTGGCCCCAGCATTTT. Encoded protein: CASSSTGGTFGWPQHF.

The rearrangement uses TRBV28 and TRBJ2-3; 7 bases match TRBD2. The junction had 5 bases not matched to a gene; V was cut back by 3 bases and J by 2 bases. There are 15 residues in the CDR3. Germline V gene data show CDR1 as MDHEN and CDR2 as SYDVKM. CDR3: CASSLGGGFTDTQYF. CDR3 in DNA: TGTGCCAGCAGTTTGGGGGGGGGATTCACAGATACGCAGTATTTT.

The chain joins TRBV9 to TRBJ2-7, with a possible D match to TRBD2 (6 bases). From germline, CDR1 is SGDLS and CDR2 YYNGEE. Trimming removed 0 bases at V and 6 bases at J, with 10 bases between. This CDR3 is 13 amino acids long. CDR3 sequence (DNA): TGTGCCAGCAGCGTAGTGGAGGGTGGCGAGCAGTACTTC. This codes for CASSVVEGGEQYF. Combining the CDR3 with reference TRBV9 and TRBJ2-7 gives the whole variable domain DSGVTQTPKHLITATGQRVTLRCSPRSGDLSVYWYQQSLDQGLQFLIQYYNGEERAKGNILERFSAQQFPDLHSELNLSSLELGDSALYFCASSVVEGGEQYFGPGTRLTVT.

This clone was observed many times. In the same sample, other DNA sequences code for this CDR3. The chain recombines TRBV3-1 (or the pseudogene TRBV3-2) with TRBJ2-7; 9 bases are a match to TRBD1. This CDR3 region has 13 residues. Germline V CDR1 and CDR2: LGHDT, YNNKEL (reference sequence). V lost 4 bases to trimming and J lost 3 bases; unmatched junction nucleotides: 1. CDR3 protein: CASSPDRGYEQYF. CDR3 nucleotides: TGTGCCAGCAGCCCGGACAGGGGCTACGAGCAGTACTTC.

V and J are TRBV9 and TRBJ2-3; 15 bases fit TRBD2. The germline V gene encodes CDR1 SGDLS and CDR2 YYNGEE. This CDR3 spans 17 amino acids. The V segment lost 4 bases and the J segment 2 bases; nucleotides outside the gene matches: 5. The CDR3 spells CASSTGTSGGTTDTQYF. DNA for the CDR3: TGTGCCAGCAGCACTGGGACTAGCGGGGGGACCACAGATACGCAGTATTTT.

The chain links TRBV7-8 to TRBJ1-1; 7 bases are a match to TRBD1. Germline CDR1 SGHVS, CDR2 FQNEAQ. Germline trimming cut 1 base from V and 6 bases from J; bases unmatched to any gene: 2. The CDR3 has 13 residues. The CDR3 nucleotides are TGTGCCAGCAGCTTAGGGGACAGTCCTGAAGCTTTCTTT. It is translated as CASSLGDSPEAFF.